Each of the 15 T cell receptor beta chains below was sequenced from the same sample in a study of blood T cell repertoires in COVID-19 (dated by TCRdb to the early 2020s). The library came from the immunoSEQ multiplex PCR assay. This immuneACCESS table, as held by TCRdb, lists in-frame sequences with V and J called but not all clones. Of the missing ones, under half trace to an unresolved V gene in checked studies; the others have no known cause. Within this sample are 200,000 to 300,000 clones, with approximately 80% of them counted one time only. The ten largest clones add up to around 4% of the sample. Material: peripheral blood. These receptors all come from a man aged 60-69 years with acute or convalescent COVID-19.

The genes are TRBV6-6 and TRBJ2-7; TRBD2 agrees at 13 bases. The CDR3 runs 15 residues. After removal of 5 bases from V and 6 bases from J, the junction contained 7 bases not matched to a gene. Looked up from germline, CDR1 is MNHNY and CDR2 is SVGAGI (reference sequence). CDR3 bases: TGTGCCAGCAGTAGAGGGACTAGCGGGGACCGCGAGCAGTACTTC. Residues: CASSRGTSGDREQYF.

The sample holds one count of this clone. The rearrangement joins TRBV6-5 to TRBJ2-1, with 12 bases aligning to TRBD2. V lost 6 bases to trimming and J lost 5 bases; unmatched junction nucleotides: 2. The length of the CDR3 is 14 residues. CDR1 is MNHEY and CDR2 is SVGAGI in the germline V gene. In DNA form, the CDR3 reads TGTGCCAGCAGGCTAGCGGGGGGGCACAATGAGCAGTTCTTC. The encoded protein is CASRLAGGHNEQFF.

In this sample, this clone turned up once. The CDR3 loop reads CASSQEGTVNTEAFF. The CDR3 DNA reads TGTGCCAGCAGCCAAGAAGGGACAGTGAACACTGAAGCTTTCTTT. The chain employs TRBV4-2 and TRBJ1-1; 7 bases fit TRBD1. The J segment lost 0 bases and the V segment lost 0 bases, leaving 1 base of the junction unmatched. Germline V CDR1 and CDR2: LGHNA, YNFKEQ. This CDR3 spans 15 amino acids.

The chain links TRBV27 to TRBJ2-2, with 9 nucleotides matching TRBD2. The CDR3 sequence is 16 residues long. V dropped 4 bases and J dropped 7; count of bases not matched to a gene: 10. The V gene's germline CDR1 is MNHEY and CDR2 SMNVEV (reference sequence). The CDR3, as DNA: TGTGCCAGCAGTTCACATAGCGGGAGCGGTGGCGGGGAGCTGTTTTTT. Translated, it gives CASSSHSGSGGGELFF.

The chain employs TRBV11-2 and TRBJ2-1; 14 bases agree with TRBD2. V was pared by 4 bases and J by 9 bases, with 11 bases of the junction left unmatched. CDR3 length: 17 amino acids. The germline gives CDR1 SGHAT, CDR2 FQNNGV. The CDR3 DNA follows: TGTGCCAGCAGCTCCAAAGGACTAGCGGGGGGTGGCGGTGAGCAGTTCTTC. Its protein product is CASSSKGLAGGGGEQFF.

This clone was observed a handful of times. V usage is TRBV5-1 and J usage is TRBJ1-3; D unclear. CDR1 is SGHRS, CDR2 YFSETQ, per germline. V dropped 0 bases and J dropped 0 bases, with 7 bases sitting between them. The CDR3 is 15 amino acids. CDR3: CASSLDSVSGNTIYF. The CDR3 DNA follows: TGCGCCAGCAGCTTGGATTCGGTCTCTGGAAACACCATATATTTT.

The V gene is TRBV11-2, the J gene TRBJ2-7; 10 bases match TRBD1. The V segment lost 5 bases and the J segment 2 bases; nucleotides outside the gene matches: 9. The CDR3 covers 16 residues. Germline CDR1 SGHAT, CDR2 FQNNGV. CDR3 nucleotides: TGTGCCAGCAGCCAGACGGTGGGACAGGGGCCCTACGAGCAGTACTTC. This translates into CASSQTVGQGPYEQYF.

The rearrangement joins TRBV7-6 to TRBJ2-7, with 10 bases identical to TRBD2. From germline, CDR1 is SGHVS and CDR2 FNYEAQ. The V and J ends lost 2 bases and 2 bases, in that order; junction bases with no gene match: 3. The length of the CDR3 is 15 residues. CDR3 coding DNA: TGTGCCAGCAGCTTAATACTAGCGGGAACCTACGAGCAGTACTTC. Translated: CASSLILAGTYEQYF.

The CDR3 bases are TGCGCCAGCAGCGCGCGCGAGAACTACGAGCAGTACTTC. Translated: CASSARENYEQYF. The chain has TRBV5-1 and TRBJ2-7; D call uncertain. The germline CDR1 and CDR2 sequences are SGHRS and YFSETQ. The CDR3 has 13 residues. The V gene lost 4 bases and the J gene lost 3 bases, with 11 bases spanning the gap.

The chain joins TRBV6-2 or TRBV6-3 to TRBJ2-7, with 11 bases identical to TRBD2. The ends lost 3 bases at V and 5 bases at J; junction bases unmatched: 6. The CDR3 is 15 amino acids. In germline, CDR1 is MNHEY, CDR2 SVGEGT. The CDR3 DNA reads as TGTGCCAGCAGTTATTCGACTAGCGGGACCAACGAGCAGTACTTC. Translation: CASSYSTSGTNEQYF.

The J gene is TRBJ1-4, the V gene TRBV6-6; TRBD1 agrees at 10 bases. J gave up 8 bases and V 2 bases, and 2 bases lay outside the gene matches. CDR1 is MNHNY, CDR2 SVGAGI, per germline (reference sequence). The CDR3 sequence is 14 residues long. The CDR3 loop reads CASSYGTGVEKLFF. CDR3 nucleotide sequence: TGTGCCAGCAGTTACGGGACAGGGGTCGAAAAACTGTTTTTT.

The DNA for the CDR3 is TGTGCCAGCAGGGGACAGAATAGCAATCAGCCCCAGCATTTT. It yields the protein CASRGQNSNQPQHF. This chain connects TRBV6-5 to TRBJ1-5, with TRBD1 matching over 7 bases. There are 14 residues in the CDR3. V gave up 6 bases and J gave up 0 bases; unmatched junction bases: 2. Germline V gives CDR1 MNHEY, CDR2 SVGAGI.

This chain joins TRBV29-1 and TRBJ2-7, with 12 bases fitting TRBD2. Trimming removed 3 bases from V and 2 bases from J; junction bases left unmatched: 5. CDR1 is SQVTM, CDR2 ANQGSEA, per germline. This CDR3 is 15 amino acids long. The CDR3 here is CSVDNGLAGTYEQYF. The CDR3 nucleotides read TGCAGCGTTGACAACGGACTAGCGGGAACCTACGAGCAGTACTTC.

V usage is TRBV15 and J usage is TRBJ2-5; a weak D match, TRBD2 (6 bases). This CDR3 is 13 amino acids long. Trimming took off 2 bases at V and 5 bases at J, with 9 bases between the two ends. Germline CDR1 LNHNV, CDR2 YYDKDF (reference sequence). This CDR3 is CATSRTSTETQYF. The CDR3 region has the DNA TGTGCCACCAGCAGAACTAGCACGGAGACCCAGTACTTC. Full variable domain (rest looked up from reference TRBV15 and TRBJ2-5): DAMVIQNPRYQVTQFGKPVTLSCSQTLNHNVMYWYQQKSSQAPKLLFHYYDKDFNNEADTPDNFQSRRPNTSFCFLDIRSPGLGDTAMYLCATSRTSTETQYFGPGTRLLVL.

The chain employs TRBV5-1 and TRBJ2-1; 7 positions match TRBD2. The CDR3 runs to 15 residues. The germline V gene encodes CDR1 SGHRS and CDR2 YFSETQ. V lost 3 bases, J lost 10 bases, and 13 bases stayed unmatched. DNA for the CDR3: TGCGCCAGCAGCTCGCGGGACTACTTAATAGGGGAGCAGTTCTTC. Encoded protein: CASSSRDYLIGEQFF.